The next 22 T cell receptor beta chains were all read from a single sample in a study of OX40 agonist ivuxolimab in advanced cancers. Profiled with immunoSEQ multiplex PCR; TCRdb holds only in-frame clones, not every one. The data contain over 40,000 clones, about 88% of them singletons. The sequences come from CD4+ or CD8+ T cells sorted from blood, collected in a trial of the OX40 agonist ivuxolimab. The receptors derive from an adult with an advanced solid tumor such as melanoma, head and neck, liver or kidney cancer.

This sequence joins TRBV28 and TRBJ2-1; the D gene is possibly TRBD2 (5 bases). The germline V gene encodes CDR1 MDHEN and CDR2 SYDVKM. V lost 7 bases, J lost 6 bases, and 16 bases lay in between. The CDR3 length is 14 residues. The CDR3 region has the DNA TGTGCCAGCACTCGGCTAGCATCAGGCAATGAGCAGTTCTTC. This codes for CASTRLASGNEQFF.

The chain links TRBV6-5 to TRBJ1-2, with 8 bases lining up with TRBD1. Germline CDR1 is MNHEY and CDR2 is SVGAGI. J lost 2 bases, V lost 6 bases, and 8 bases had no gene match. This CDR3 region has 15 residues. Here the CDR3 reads CASRGQGAVNYGYTF. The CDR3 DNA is TGTGCCAGCAGAGGGCAGGGGGCGGTCAACTATGGCTACACCTTC.

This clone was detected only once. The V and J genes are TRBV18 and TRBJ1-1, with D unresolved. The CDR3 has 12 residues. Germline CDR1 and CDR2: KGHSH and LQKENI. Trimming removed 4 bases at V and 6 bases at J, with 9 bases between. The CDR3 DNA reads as TGTGCCAGCTCACTCGGGCTTTCTGAAGCTTTCTTT. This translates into CASSLGLSEAFF. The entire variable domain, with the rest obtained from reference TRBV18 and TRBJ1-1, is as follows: NAGVMQNPRHLVRRRGQEARLRCSPMKGHSHVYWYRQLPEEGLKFMVYLQKENIIDESGMPKERFSAEFPKEGPSILRIQQVVRGDSAAYFCASSLGLSEAFFGQGTRLTVV.

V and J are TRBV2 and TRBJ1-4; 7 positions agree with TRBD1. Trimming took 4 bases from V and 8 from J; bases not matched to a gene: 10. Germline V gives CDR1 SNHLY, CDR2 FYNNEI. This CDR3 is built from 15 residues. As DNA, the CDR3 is TGTGCCAGCAGTGTACTGACAGGGCAGAGGGAAAAACTGTTTTTT. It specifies CASSVLTGQREKLFF.

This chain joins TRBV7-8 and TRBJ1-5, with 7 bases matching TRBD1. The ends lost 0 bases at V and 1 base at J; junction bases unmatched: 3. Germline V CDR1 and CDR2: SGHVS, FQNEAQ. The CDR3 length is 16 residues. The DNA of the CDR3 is TGTGCCAGCAGCTTAGCAGGGGGCTACAGCAATCAGCCCCAGCATTTT. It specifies CASSLAGGYSNQPQHF.

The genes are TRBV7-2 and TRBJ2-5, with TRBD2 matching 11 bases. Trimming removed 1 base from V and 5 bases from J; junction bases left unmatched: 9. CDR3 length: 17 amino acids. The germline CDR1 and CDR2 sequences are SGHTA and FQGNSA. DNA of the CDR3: TGTGCCAGCAGCTTAGGGGCCACTAGCGGGAGAGAGGAGACCCAGTACTTC. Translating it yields CASSLGATSGREETQYF.

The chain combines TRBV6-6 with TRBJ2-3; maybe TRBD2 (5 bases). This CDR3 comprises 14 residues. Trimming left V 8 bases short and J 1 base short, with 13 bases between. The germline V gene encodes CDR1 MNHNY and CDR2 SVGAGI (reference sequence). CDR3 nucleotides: TGTGCCAGCCGGGGAACTGGGGGCACAGATACGCAGTATTTT. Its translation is CASRGTGGTDTQYF.

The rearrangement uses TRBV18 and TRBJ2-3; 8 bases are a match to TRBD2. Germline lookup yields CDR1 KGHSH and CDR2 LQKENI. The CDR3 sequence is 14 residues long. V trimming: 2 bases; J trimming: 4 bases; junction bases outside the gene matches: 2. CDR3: CASSPTSGADTQYF. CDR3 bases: TGTGCCAGCTCACCAACTAGCGGAGCAGATACGCAGTATTTT.

CDR3 nucleotide sequence: TGCGCCAGCAGCCTCCAGGACATCCACAATGAGCAGTTCTTC. Translating gives CASSLQDIHNEQFF. This chain joins TRBV4-1 and TRBJ2-1, with D possibly TRBD1 on 5 matching bases. Looked up from germline, CDR1 is MGHRA and CDR2 is YSYEKL. Deletions cut 4 bases from V and 5 bases from J, with 12 bases between. The CDR3 contains 14 residues.

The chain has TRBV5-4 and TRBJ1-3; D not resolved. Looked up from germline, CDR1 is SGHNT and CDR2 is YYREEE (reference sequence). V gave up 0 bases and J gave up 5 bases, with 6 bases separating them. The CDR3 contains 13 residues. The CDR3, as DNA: TGTGCCAGCAGCTTGGAGTCTAGAAACACCATATATTTT. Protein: CASSLESRNTIYF.

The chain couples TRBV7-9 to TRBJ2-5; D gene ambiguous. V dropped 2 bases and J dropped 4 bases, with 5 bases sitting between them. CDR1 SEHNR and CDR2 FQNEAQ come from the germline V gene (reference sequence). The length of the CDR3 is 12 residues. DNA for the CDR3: TGTGCCAGCAGCTTAATAGGAGAGACCCAGTACTTC. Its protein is CASSLIGETQYF.

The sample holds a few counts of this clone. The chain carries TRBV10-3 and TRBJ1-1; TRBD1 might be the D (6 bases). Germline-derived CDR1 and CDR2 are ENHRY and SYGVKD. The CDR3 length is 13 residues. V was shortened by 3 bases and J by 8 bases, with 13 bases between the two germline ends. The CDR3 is CAISDQGTKEAFF. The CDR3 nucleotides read TGTGCCATCAGTGATCAGGGGACAAAAGAAGCTTTCTTT.

The CDR3 is CASSSLGRDYGYTF. The DNA of the CDR3 is TGTGCCAGCAGCTCCCTCGGACGGGACTATGGCTACACCTTC. The chain joins TRBV28 to TRBJ1-2; D uncertain. Germline CDR1 reads MDHEN; CDR2 reads SYDVKM. The CDR3 length is 14 residues. V dropped 6 bases and J dropped 3 bases, with 14 bases sitting between them.

CDR3 bases: TGTGCCAGCAGTGAAGCCCGCGTCGGCCAGCCCCAGCATTTT. Translating it yields CASSEARVGQPQHF. The V gene is TRBV6-1, the J gene TRBJ1-5; D is unclear. Germline-derived CDR1 and CDR2 are MNHNS and SASEGT. CDR3 length equals 14 residues. The V end was cut by 0 bases, the J end by 7 bases, with 10 bases between.

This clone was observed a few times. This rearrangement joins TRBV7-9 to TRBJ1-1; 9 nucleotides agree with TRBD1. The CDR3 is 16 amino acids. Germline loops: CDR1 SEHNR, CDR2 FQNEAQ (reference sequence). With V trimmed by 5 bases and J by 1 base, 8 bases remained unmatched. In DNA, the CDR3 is TGTGCCAGCAGCACCTACAGGGGGCGTGGGAACACTGAAGCTTTCTTT. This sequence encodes CASSTYRGRGNTEAFF. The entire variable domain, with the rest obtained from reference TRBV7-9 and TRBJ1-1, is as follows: DTGVSQNPRHKITKRGQNVTFRCDPISEHNRLYWYRQTLGQGPEFLTYFQNEAQLEKSRLLSDRFSAERPKGSFSTLEIQRTEQGDSAMYLCASSTYRGRGNTEAFFGQGTRLTVV.

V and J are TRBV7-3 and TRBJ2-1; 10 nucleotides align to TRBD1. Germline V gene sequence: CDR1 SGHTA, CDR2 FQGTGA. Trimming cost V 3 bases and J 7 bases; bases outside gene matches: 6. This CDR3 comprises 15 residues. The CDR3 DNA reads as TGTGCCAGCAGCTTGGGGACAGGGGCGAGGAATGAGCAGTTCTTC. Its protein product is CASSLGTGARNEQFF.

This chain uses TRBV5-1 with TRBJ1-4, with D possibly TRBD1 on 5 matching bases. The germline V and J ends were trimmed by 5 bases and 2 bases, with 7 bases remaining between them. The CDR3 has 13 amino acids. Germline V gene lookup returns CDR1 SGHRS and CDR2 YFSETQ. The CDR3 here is CASRGTTNEKLFF. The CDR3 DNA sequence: TGCGCCAGCAGAGGGACCACTAATGAAAAACTGTTTTTT.

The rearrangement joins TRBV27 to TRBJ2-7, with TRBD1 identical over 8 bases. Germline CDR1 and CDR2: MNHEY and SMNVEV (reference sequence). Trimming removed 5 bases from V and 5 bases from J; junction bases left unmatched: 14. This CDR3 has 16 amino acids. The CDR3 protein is CASSPPGQDMGNEQYF. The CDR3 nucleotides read TGTGCCAGCAGTCCCCCGGGACAGGATATGGGTAACGAGCAGTACTTC.

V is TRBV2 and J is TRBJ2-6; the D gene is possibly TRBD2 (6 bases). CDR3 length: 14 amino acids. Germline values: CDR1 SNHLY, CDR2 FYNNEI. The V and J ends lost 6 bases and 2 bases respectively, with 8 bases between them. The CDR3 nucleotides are TGTGCCAGCAGATCGGGGGCTGGGGCCAACGTCCTGACTTTC. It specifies CASRSGAGANVLTF.

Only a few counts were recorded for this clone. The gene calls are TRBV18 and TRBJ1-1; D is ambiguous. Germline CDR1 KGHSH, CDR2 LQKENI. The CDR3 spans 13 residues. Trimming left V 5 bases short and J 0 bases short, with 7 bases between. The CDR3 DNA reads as TGTGCCAGCTCAAGTGGGGTGAACACTGAAGCTTTCTTT. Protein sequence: CASSSGVNTEAFF.

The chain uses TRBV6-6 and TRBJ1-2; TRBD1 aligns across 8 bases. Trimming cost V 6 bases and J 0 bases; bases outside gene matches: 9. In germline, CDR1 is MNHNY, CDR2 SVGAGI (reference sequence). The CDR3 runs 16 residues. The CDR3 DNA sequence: TGTGCCAGCAGCAAAGCCGGACAGGGCACTAACTATGGCTACACCTTC. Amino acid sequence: CASSKAGQGTNYGYTF.

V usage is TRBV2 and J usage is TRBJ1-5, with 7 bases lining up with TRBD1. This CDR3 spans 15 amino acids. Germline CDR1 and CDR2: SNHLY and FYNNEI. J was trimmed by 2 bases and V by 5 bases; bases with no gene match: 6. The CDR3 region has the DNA TGTGCCAGCAGTTTGACAGGGTATGGCAATCAGCCCCAGCATTTT. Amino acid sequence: CASSLTGYGNQPQHF.